This is a list of T cell receptor beta chains from one sample in a study of blood T cell repertoires in COVID-19. The data were produced by immunoSEQ multiplex PCR, yet TCRdb's version contains in-frame clones alone and is incomplete. The data show 93,000 or so clones, 85% to 90% seen once. Sequenced sample: peripheral blood. These receptors all stem from a human donor in a cohort sampled during active COVID-19. Both conserved end residues are part of each CDR3. The D gene is left open where the match is weak. Size is stated for part of the rows, as once, few or many counts, or as a class when the clone is expanded.

NA TRBJ2-7 14 TRBV5-1 NA TGCGCCAGCCGCAGGGGGGAAAGCTCCTACGAGCAGTACTTC CASRRGESSYEQYF
NA TRBJ1-4 14 TRBV4-1 few TGCGCCAGCAGCCAAGGACTAGTTAATGAAAAACTGTTTTTT CASSQGLVNEKLFF
TRBD1 TRBJ2-3 15 TRBV19 NA TGTGCCAGTAGTGTGAACAGGGGTGCGGCAGATACGCAGTATTTT CASSVNRGAADTQYF
NA TRBJ2-7 16 TRBV7-2 NA TGTGCCAGCAGCGCTAGGATGGGGCCGTGGGGTTACGAGCAGTACTTC CASSARMGPWGYEQYF
NA TRBJ2-2 15 TRBV19 NA TGTGCCAGTAGTATCTCGCGGACGAACACCGGGGAGCTGTTTTTT CASSISRTNTGELFF
TRBD1 TRBJ2-7 14 TRBV7-2 NA TGTGCCAGCAGCTCACGGACAGGCTCCTACGAGCAGTACTTC CASSSRTGSYEQYF
NA TRBJ1-6 14 TRBV5-1 NA TGCGCCAGCAGCTTGGGTGACGGGAGTTCACCCCTCCACTTT CASSLGDGSSPLHF
TRBD2 TRBJ2-1 15 TRBV19 NA TGTGCCAGTAGTATCGCGGGACTAGGCAACAATGAGCAGTTCTTC CASSIAGLGNNEQFF
NA TRBJ1-3 13 TRBV4-1 NA TGCGCCAGCAGGGGGGGGGCTGGAAACACCATATATTTT CASRGGAGNTIYF
NA TRBJ2-7 15 TRBV6-5 NA TGTGCCAGCAGTTACGGTATCGGAGCAAGCAACGAGCAGTACTTC CASSYGIGASNEQYF
TRBD1 TRBJ1-5 15 TRBV6-5 NA TGTGCCAGCAGTAGAACAGGGGGTAGCAATCAGCCCCAGCATTTT CASSRTGGSNQPQHF
NA TRBJ2-2 15 TRBV11-2 NA TGTGCCAGCAGCTTAGGCTCAGGGAACACCGGGGAGCTGTTTTTT CASSLGSGNTGELFF
NA TRBJ1-1 13 TRBV28 NA TGTGCCAGCAGGAAGACACCGAACACTGAAGCTTTCTTT CASRKTPNTEAFF
NA TRBJ1-5 14 TRBV18 few TGTGCCAGCTCACGGGAAGGGGCGAATCAGCCCCAGCATTTT CASSREGANQPQHF
TRBD2 TRBJ2-5 15 TRBV19 once TGTGCCAGTAGCAACCAAGGACTAGCCGGGGAGACCCAGTACTTC CASSNQGLAGETQYF
TRBD2 TRBJ2-5 15 TRBV6-2/TRBV6-3 NA TGTGCCAGCAGTTACCTAGCGGGAGATGTGGAGACCCAGTACTTC CASSYLAGDVETQYF
NA TRBJ1-5 19 TRBV28 NA TGTGCCAGCAGTATTGGAGGGTCCGTTTCGGGGTATGGCAATCAGCCCCAGCATTTT CASSIGGSVSGYGNQPQHF
NA TRBJ1-1 13 TRBV11-3 few TGTGCCAGCAGCTTAGCCATGAACACTGAAGCTTTCTTT CASSLAMNTEAFF
TRBD1 TRBJ1-1 14 TRBV9 NA TGTGCCAGCAGCAAAGGACAGGGGGCCTCTGAAGCTTTCTTT CASSKGQGASEAFF
NA TRBJ1-2 13 TRBV12-3/TRBV12-4 NA TGTGCCAGCAGTTTGGGGGGGGGCTATGGCTACACCTTC CASSLGGGYGYTF
NA TRBJ2-2 15 TRBV7-2 once TGTGCCAGCAGCTCAGGGTCTCCACAGAGGGGGGAGCTGTTTTTT CASSSGSPQRGELFF
TRBD1 TRBJ2-4 15 TRBV29-1 NA TGCAGCGTTGACGCAACTGGGACAGGGAAAAACATTCAGTACTTC CSVDATGTGKNIQYF
TRBD2 TRBJ2-5 16 TRBV3-1/TRBV3-2 NA TGTGCCAGCAGCCCCTGGACTAGTGGATCGGTAGAGACCCAGTACTTC CASSPWTSGSVETQYF
NA TRBJ1-6 15 TRBV6-5 few TGTGCCACCACCGACAGTCTCAATCGCAATTCACCCCTCCACTTT CATTDSLNRNSPLHF
NA TRBJ2-5 15 TRBV7-9 NA TGTGCCAGCAGCTTACAAAACGGAGGATTGGAGACCCAGTACTTC CASSLQNGGLETQYF
TRBD2 TRBJ2-3 17 TRBV4-1 few TGCGCCAGCAGCCAAGGTGTTGGACTAGCGGGAGCAGATACGCAGTATTTT CASSQGVGLAGADTQYF
TRBD2 TRBJ2-4 17 TRBV5-8 NA TGTGCCAGCAGCCGAACCCGGGGGGAATTAGCCAAAAACATTCAGTACTTC CASSRTRGELAKNIQYF
NA TRBJ1-1 10 TRBV29-1 NA TGCAGCGGAAAGACAAGTGAAGCTTTCTTT CSGKTSEAFF
NA TRBJ2-3 14 TRBV5-5 NA TGTGCCAGCAGCCCCGGACACCGCACAGATACGCAGTATTTT CASSPGHRTDTQYF
NA TRBJ2-1 13 TRBV10-1 NA TGCGCCAGCAGCGCCGGGGGAGGCGATGAGCAGTTCTTC CASSAGGGDEQFF
NA TRBJ1-3 15 TRBV9 NA TGTGCCAGCAGCGTATTCTCGGGGGACGGAAACACCATATATTTT CASSVFSGDGNTIYF
TRBD1 TRBJ2-7 14 TRBV27 NA TGTGCCAGCAGTTTAGGGAAACAGGGGAACGAGCAGTACTTC CASSLGKQGNEQYF
NA TRBJ2-1 15 TRBV7-3 NA TGTGCCAGCAGCCGCGGGACAGCTACTAACAATGAGCAGTTCTTC CASSRGTATNNEQFF
TRBD1 TRBJ1-4 15 TRBV7-2 NA TGTGCCAGCAGCTCGATTCCGGGACAGGGAGGAAAACTGTTTTTT CASSSIPGQGGKLFF
TRBD1 TRBJ1-6 20 TRBV6-6 NA TGTGCCAGCAGCCGCTTTCCCGGGACAGGGGGCCTAGTGGGAGGTTCACCCCTCCACTTT CASSRFPGTGGLVGGSPLHF
NA TRBJ2-1 18 TRBV21-1 NA TGTGCCAGCAGCAAAGCTGTTGTGCAGGGGGCGCGGGTAAATGAGCAGTTCTTC CASSKAVVQGARVNEQFF
NA TRBJ2-5 11 TRBV7-9 NA TGTGCCAGCGGGGGGAAAGAGACCCAGTACTTC CASGGKETQYF
NA TRBJ1-2 17 TRBV30 NA TGTGCCTGGAGTGTTTCGGGCCCGGGAGGAGCTAACTATGGCTACACCTTC CAWSVSGPGGANYGYTF
TRBD1 TRBJ1-3 16 TRBV7-9 NA TGTGCCAGCAGCTTAGCCGCCGGGACAGCTACAAACACCATATATTTT CASSLAAGTATNTIYF
TRBD2 TRBJ2-1 13 TRBV7-2 NA TGTGCCAGCGGCGGGAGTTCCTACAATGAGCAGTTCTTC CASGGSSYNEQFF
TRBD2 TRBJ2-1 16 TRBV5-1 NA TGCGCCAGCAGCTTGGTGTCCGGGAGGGCCTACAATGAGCAGTTCTTC CASSLVSGRAYNEQFF
NA TRBJ2-5 12 TRBV29-1 once TGCAGCGTTGTGTCTAGCAGGGAGACCCAGTACTTC CSVVSSRETQYF
TRBD1 TRBJ2-3 17 TRBV5-1 NA TGCGCCAGCATGTCTTTCTCGAGACAGGGTATAACAGATACGCAGTATTTT CASMSFSRQGITDTQYF
NA TRBJ2-3 12 TRBV24-1 NA TGTGCCACCGGACGGGACACAGATACGCAGTATTTT CATGRDTDTQYF
TRBD1 TRBJ1-1 15 TRBV18 NA TGTGCCAGCTCACGAACAGGGGAATGGGGCACTGAAGCTTTCTTT CASSRTGEWGTEAFF
NA TRBJ1-1 14 TRBV7-9 NA TGTGCCAGCAGCTTAGCGGGCGGGACGACTGAAGCTTTCTTT CASSLAGGTTEAFF
NA TRBJ1-1 14 TRBV7-2 NA TGTGCCAGCAGCTCAAACAGGGCGGGCACTGAAGCTTTCTTT CASSSNRAGTEAFF
NA TRBJ2-1 16 TRBV9 NA TGTGCCAGCAGCGTAGAGGCGGGGCCTACTGACAATGAGCAGTTCTTC CASSVEAGPTDNEQFF
TRBD1 TRBJ1-5 15 TRBV7-2 NA TGTGCCAGCAGCCTAAGGACAGGGGGCAATCAGCCCCAGCATTTT CASSLRTGGNQPQHF
NA TRBJ1-2 14 TRBV29-1 NA TGCAGCGTTGGGGCAGGGCTACGTGACTATGGCTACACCTTC CSVGAGLRDYGYTF
NA TRBJ2-7 14 TRBV27 NA TGTGCCAGCAGTTTTGGGTTAGCTAGATACGAGCAGTACTTC CASSFGLARYEQYF
NA TRBJ1-1 13 TRBV9 NA TGTGCCAGCAGCGTAGGGGGCAGGACTGAAGCTTTCTTT CASSVGGRTEAFF
NA TRBJ2-3 14 TRBV5-1 few TGCGCCAGCAGCTTTGTCAGTGCCGAAAATACGCAGTATTTT CASSFVSAENTQYF
NA TRBJ2-6 18 TRBV3-1/TRBV3-2 once TGTGCCAGCAGCCTTGCAGGGTTCAGAGTTGGTGGGGCCAACGTCCTGACTTTC CASSLAGFRVGGANVLTF
TRBD2 TRBJ2-3 14 TRBV10-2 NA TGCGCCAGCAGGCTAGCGGAGAACACAGATACGCAGTATTTT CASRLAENTDTQYF